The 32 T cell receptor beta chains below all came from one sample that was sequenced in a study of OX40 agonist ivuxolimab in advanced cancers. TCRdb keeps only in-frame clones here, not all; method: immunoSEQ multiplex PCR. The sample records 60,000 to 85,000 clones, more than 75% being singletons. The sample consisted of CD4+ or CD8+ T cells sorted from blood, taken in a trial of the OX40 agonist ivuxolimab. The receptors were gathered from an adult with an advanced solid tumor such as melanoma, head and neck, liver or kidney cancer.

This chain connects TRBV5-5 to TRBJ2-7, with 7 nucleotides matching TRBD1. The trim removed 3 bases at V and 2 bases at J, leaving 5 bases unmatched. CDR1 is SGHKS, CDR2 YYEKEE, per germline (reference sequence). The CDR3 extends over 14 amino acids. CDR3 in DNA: TGTGCCAGCAGCTCTGACACAGGGGCCTACGAGCAGTACTTC. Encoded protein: CASSSDTGAYEQYF.

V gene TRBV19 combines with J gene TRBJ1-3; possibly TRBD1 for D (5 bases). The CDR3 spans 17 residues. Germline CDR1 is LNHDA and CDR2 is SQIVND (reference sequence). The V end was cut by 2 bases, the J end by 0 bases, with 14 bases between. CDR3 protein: CASSIPGDGRSGNTIYF. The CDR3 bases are TGTGCCAGTAGTATACCGGGGGACGGCCGCTCTGGAAACACCATATATTTT.

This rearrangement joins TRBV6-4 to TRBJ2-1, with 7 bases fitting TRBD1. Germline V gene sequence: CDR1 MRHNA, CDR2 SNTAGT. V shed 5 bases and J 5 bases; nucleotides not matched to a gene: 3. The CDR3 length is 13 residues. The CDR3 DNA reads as TGTGCCAGCAGTTCTGGACAGGACAATGAGCAGTTCTTC. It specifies CASSSGQDNEQFF.

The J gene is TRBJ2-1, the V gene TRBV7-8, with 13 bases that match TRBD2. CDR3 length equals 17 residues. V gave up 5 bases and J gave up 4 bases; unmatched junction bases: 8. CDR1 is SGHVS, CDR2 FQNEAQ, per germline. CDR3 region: CASSTGGLAGEYNEQFF. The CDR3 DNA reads TGTGCCAGCAGCACCGGAGGACTAGCGGGAGAGTACAATGAGCAGTTCTTC.

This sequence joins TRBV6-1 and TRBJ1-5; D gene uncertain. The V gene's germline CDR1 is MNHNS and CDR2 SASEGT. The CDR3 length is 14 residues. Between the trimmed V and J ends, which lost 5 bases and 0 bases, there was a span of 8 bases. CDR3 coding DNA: TGTGCCAGCAGTCCGCGGTATAGCAATCAGCCCCAGCATTTT. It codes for CASSPRYSNQPQHF.

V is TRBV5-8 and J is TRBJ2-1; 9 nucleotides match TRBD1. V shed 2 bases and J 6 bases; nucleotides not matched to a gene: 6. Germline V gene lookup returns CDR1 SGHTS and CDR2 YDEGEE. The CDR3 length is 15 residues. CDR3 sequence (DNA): TGTGCCAGCAGCTTCTGGACAGGGGTAACCAATGAGCAGTTCTTC. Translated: CASSFWTGVTNEQFF.

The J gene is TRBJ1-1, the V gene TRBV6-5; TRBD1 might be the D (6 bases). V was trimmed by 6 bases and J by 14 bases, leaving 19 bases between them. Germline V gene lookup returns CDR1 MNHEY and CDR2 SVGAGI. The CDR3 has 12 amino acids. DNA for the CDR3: TGTGCCAGCAGGTGGCAGGGGACTGTTTTCTTCTTT. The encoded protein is CASRWQGTVFFF.

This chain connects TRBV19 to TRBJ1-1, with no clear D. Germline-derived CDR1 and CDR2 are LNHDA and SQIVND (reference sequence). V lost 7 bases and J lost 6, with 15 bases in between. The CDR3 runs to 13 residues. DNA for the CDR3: TGTGCCAGTACTCCAGTTCGGAGGGCTGAAGCTTTCTTT. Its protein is CASTPVRRAEAFF.

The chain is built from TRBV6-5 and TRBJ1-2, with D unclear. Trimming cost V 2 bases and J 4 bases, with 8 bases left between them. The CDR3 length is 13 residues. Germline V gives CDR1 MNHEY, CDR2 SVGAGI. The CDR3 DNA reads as TGTGCCAGCAGTTACGATAGGGCCTATGGCTACACCTTC. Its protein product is CASSYDRAYGYTF.

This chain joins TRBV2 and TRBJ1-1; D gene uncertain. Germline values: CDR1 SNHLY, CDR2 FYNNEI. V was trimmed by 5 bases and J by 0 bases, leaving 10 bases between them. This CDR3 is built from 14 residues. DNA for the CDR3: TGTGCCAGCAGTCGGAACCACTTGAACACTGAAGCTTTCTTT. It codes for CASSRNHLNTEAFF. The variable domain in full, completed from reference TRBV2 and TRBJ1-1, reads EPEVTQTPSHQVTQMGQEVILRCVPISNHLYFYWYRQILGQKVEFLVSFYNNEISEKSEIFDDQFSVERPDGSNFTLKIRSTKLEDSAMYFCASSRNHLNTEAFFGQGTRLTVV.

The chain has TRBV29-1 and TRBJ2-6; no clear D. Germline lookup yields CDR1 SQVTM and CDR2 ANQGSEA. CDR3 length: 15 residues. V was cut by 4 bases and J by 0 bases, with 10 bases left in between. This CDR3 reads CSVGGSTSGANVLTF. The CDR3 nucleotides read TGCAGCGTTGGGGGTTCAACCTCTGGGGCCAACGTCCTGACTTTC.

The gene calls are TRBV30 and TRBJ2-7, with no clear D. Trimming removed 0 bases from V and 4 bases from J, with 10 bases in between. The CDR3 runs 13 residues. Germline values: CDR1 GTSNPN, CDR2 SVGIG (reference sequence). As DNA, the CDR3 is TGTGCCTGGAGTGTCGAACTGATGTACGAGCAGTACTTC. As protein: CAWSVELMYEQYF.

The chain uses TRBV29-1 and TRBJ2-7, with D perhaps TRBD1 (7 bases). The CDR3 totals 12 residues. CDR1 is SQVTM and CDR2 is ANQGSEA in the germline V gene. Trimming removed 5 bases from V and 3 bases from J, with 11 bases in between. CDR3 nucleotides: TGCAGCGTTCTCCAGGGGGGCTACGAGCAGTACTTC. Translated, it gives CSVLQGGYEQYF.

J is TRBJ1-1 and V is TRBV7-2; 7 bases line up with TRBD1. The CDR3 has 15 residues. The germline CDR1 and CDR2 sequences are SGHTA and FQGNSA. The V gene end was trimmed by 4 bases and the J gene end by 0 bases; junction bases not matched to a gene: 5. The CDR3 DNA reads TGTGCCAGCAGCTGGGGGGACAGCCTGAACACTGAAGCTTTCTTT. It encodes CASSWGDSLNTEAFF.

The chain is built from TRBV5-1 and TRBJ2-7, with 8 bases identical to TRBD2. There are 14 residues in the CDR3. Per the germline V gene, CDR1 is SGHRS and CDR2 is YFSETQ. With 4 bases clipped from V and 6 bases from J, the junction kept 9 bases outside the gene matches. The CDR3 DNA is TGCGCCAGCAGCCCCAGCGGGGGATTTGGCGAGCAGTACTTC. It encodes CASSPSGGFGEQYF.

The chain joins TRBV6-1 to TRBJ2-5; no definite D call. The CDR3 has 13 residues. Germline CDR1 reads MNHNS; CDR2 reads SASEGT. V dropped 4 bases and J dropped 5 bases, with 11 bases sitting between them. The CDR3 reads CASSGSSSETQYF. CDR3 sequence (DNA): TGTGCCAGCAGTGGGAGTAGTAGTGAGACCCAGTACTTC.

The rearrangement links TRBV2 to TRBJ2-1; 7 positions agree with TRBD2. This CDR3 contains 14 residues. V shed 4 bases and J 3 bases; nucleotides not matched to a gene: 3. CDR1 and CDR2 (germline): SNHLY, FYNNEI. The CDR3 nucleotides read TGTGCCAGCAGTGTTGCGGGGGACTACAATGAGCAGTTCTTC. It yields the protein CASSVAGDYNEQFF.

The CDR3 DNA sequence: TGTGCCAGCAGTGTTCACGGCGAGCAGTACTTC. As protein: CASSVHGEQYF. This chain connects TRBV6-1 to TRBJ2-7; D unresolved. The CDR3 is made up of 11 amino acids. Trimming took off 4 bases at V and 6 bases at J, with 7 bases between the two ends. Germline values: CDR1 MNHNS, CDR2 SASEGT.

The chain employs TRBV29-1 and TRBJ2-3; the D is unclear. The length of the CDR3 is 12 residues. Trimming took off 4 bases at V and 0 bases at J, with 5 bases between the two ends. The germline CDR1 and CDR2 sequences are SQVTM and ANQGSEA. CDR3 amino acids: CSVGRSTDTQYF. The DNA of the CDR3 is TGCAGCGTTGGGCGGAGCACAGATACGCAGTATTTT.

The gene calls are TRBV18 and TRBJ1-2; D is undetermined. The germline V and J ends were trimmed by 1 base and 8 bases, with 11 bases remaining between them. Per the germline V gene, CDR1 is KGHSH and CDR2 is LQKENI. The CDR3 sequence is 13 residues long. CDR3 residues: CASSPRFGNGYTF. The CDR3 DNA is TGTGCCAGCTCACCACGATTCGGGAACGGCTACACCTTC.

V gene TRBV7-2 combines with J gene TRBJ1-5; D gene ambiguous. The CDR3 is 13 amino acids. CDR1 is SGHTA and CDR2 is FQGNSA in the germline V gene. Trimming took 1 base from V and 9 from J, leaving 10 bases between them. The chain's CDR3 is CASSLEAAAPQHF. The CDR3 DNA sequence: TGTGCCAGCAGCTTAGAGGCCGCAGCGCCCCAGCATTTT.

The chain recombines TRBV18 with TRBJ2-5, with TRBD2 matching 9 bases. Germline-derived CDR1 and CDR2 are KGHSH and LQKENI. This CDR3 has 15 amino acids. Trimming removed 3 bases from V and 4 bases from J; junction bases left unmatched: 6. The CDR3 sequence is CASSPGGREGETQYF. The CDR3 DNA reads TGTGCCAGCTCACCCGGCGGGAGGGAAGGAGAGACCCAGTACTTC. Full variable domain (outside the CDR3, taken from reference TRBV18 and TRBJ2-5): NAGVMQNPRHLVRRRGQEARLRCSPMKGHSHVYWYRQLPEEGLKFMVYLQKENIIDESGMPKERFSAEFPKEGPSILRIQQVVRGDSAAYFCASSPGGREGETQYFGPGTRLLVL.

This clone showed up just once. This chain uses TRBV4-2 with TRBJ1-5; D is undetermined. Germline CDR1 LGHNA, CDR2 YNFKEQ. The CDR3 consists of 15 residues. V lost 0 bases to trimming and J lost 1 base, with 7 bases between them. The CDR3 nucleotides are TGTGCCAGCAGCCAAGATACACACAGCAATCAGCCCCAGCATTTT. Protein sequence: CASSQDTHSNQPQHF.

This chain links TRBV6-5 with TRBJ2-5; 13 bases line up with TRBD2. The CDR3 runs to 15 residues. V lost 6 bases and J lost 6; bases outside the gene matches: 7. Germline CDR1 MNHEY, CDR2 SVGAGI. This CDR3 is CASRPVLAGGKTQYF. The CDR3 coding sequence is TGTGCCAGCAGGCCCGTACTAGCGGGGGGGAAGACCCAGTACTTC.

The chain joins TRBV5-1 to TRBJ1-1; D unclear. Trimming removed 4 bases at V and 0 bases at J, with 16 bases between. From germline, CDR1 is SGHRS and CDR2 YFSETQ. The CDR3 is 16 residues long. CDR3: CASSLTTGVMNTEAFF. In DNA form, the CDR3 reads TGCGCCAGCAGCCTCACCACCGGGGTAATGAACACTGAAGCTTTCTTT.

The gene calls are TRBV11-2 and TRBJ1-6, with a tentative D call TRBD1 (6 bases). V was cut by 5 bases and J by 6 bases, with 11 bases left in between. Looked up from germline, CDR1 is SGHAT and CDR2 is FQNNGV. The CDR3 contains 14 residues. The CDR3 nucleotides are TGTGCCAGCAGCCCCCCGGGGGCTAATTCACCCCTCCACTTT. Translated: CASSPPGANSPLHF.

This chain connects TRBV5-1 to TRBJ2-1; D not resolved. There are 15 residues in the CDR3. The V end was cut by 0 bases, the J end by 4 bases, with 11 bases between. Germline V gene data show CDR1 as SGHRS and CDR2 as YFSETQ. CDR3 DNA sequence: TGCGCCAGCAGCTTGGAAGGGTTCGAATACAATGAGCAGTTCTTC. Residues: CASSLEGFEYNEQFF.

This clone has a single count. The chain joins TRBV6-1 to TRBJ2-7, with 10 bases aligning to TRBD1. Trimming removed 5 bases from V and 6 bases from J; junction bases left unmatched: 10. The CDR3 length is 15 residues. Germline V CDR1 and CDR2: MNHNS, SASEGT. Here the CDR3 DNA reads TGTGCCAGCAGTTCTCACCCGGGACAGGGGCTCGAGCAGTACTTC. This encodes CASSSHPGQGLEQYF.

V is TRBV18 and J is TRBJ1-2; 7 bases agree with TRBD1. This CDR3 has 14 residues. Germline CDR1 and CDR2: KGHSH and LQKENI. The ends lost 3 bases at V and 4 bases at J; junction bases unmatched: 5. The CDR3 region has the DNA TGTGCCAGCTCACCCTCCGGGACAGTCTATGGCTACACCTTC. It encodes CASSPSGTVYGYTF.

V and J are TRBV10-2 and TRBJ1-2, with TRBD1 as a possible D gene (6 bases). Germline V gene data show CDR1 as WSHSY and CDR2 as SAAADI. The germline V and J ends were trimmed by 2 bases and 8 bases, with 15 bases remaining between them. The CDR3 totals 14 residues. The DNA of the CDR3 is TGCGCCAGCAGTGAGCGACAGGTTGGGCAGGGCTACACCTTC. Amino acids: CASSERQVGQGYTF.

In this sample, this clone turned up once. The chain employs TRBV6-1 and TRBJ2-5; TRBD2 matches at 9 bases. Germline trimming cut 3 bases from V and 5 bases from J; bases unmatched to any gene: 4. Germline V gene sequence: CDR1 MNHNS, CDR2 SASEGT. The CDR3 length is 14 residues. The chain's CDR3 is CASSDGLATETQYF. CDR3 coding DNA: TGTGCCAGCAGTGACGGACTAGCGACGGAGACCCAGTACTTC.

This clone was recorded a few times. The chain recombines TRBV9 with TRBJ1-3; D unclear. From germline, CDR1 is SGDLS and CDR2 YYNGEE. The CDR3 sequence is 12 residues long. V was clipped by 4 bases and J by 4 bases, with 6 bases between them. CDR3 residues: CASSIPGNTIYF. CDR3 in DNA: TGTGCCAGCAGCATCCCAGGAAACACCATATATTTT.